This TCR beta chain was found in a study of T cell repertoires in cytomegalovirus infection. Looking at the study overall: Both a matching HLA type and CMV infection were indicated by public TCR beta signatures.

Regarding the study as a whole: In two of eight donors, the top clonotype was HLA-C-restricted CMV-specific.

This clonotype was recorded many times. Its antigen remains unknown. CDR1 is MNHNY and CDR2 is SVGAGI in the germline V gene (reference sequence). CDR3 length: 16 residues. J lost 5 bases, V lost 4 bases, and 10 bases had no gene match. TCRdb recomputed calls from the reads with MiXCR, one row per CDR3 protein. This table holds 560,000 or so distinct CDR3 sequences, approximately 15% found once. Sequencing was performed on CD8+ T cells from PBMCs. This TCR was sampled from a human donor in good health (CMV status not recorded). Some clones in this sample may be carry-over from other donors' samples. The chain uses TRBV6-6 and TRBJ2-1, with 8 positions matching TRBD1. CDR3 sequence: CASSSRTGPPNNEQFF. In DNA, the CDR3 is TGTGCCAGCAGTTCCCGGACAGGGCCACCTAACAATGAGCAGTTCTTC.